Listed here is a single T cell receptor beta chain. Antigen specificity is unknown. The data were produced by immunoSEQ multiplex PCR, yet TCRdb's version contains in-frame clones alone and is incomplete. The sample holds 130,000 or so clones, over 90% seen once. This specimen belongs to a study of T cell responses to AZD1222 COVID-19 vaccine. Study-level results: The repertoires were collected only after the peak T cell response. The reported proportion of spike-specific TCRs targeting unmutated variant regions was nearly half. Donors were mostly white British, more females; clonal diversity possibly underestimated.

The germline V gene has CDR1 MNHEY and CDR2 SVGAGI. V lost 0 bases and J lost 2, with 10 bases in between. This CDR3 is 15 amino acids long. This sequence joins TRBV6-5 and TRBJ1-1, with D unresolved. This clonotype was sampled from an adult in good health. Sequenced here: peripheral blood, sampled on day 0 of AZD1222 vaccination. CDR3 amino acids: CASSYSFGLNTEAFF. The DNA of the CDR3 is TGTGCCAGCAGTTACTCCTTCGGCCTAAACACTGAAGCTTTCTTT.